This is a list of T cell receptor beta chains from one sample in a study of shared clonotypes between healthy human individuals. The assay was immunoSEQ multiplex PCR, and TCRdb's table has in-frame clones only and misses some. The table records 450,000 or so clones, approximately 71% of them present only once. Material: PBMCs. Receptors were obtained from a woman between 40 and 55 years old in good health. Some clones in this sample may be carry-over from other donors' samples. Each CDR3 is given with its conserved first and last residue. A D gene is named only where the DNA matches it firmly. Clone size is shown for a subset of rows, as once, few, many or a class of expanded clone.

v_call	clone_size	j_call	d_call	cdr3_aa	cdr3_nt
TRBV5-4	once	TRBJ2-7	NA	CASSLGREQYF	TGTGCCAGCAGCTTGGGGCGTGAGCAGTACTTC
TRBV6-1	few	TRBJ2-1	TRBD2	CASREGTSFEQFF	TGTGCCAGCAGAGAGGGGACTAGCTTTGAGCAGTTCTTC
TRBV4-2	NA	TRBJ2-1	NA	CASSQIIRNEQFF	TGTGCCAGCAGCCAAATTATACGGAATGAGCAGTTCTTC
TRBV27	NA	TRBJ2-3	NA	CASRSPFGTDTQYF	TGTGCCAGCAGATCCCCCTTCGGGACAGATACGCAGTATTTT
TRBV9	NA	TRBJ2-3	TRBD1	CASSVGGGTGTTDTQYF	TGTGCCAGCAGCGTAGGAGGTGGGACAGGGACCACAGATACGCAGTATTTT
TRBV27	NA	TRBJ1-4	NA	CASSSTNEKLFF	TGTGCCAGCAGTTCAACTAATGAAAAACTGTTTTTT
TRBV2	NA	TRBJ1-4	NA	CASRAGLEKLFF	TGTGCCAGCAGGGCAGGTTTGGAAAAACTGTTTTTT
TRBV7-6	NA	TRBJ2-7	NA	CASSRERGYEQYF	TGTGCCAGCAGTCGGGAGAGGGGGTACGAGCAGTACTTC
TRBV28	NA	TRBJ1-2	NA	CASRLGRAGYGYTF	TGTGCCAGCAGATTGGGCAGGGCGGGCTATGGCTACACCTTC
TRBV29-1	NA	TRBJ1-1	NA	CSATVLGNTEAFF	TGCAGCGCCACGGTCCTAGGCAACACTGAAGCTTTCTTT
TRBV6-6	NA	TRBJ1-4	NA	CASSSTGYSEKLFF	TGTGCCAGCAGTTCAACAGGGTATAGTGAAAAACTGTTTTTT
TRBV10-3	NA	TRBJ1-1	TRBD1	CATGSGQGPEAFF	TGTGCCACCGGCTCGGGACAGGGGCCTGAAGCTTTCTTT
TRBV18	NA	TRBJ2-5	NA	CASSPSGGETQYF	TGTGCCAGCTCACCTTCAGGGGGGGAGACCCAGTACTTC
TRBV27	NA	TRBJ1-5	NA	CASSLGGFQPQHF	TGTGCCAGCAGTTTAGGTGGGTTCCAGCCCCAGCATTTT
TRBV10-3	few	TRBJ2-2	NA	CAIRWVIRAGELFF	TGTGCCATCAGATGGGTCATAAGGGCCGGGGAGCTGTTTTTT
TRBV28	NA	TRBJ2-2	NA	CASSSPGQKGTGELFF	TGTGCCAGCAGTTCCCCGGGGCAGAAAGGCACCGGGGAGCTGTTTTTT
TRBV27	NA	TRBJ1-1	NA	CASSPVSMADTEAFF	TGTGCCAGCAGCCCTGTAAGCATGGCGGACACTGAAGCTTTCTTT
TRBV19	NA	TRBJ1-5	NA	CASSVGRRLGPQHF	TGTGCCAGTAGTGTTGGACGTCGTCTTGGGCCCCAGCATTTT
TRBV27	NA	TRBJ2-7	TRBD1	CASSHSGTDYEQYF	TGTGCCAGCAGCCATTCCGGGACAGACTACGAGCAGTACTTC
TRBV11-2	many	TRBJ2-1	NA	CASRPLQVGNEQFF	TGTGCCAGCAGACCGTTACAGGTCGGCAATGAGCAGTTCTTC
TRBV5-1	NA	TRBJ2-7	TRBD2	CASSLSNGQRENYEQYF	TGCGCCAGCAGCTTGTCCAACGGGCAGCGGGAGAACTACGAGCAGTACTTC
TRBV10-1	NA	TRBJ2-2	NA	CASSESFTLNTGELFF	TGCGCCAGCAGTGAGTCCTTCACCTTGAACACCGGGGAGCTGTTTTTT
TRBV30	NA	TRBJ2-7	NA	CAWRSPGEAYEQYF	TGTGCCTGGAGGTCACCTGGCGAAGCTTACGAGCAGTACTTC
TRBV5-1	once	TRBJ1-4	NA	CASSLEGTTDEKLFF	TGCGCCAGCAGCTTGGAAGGGACAACTGATGAAAAACTGTTTTTT
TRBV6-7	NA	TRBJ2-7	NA	CASSPHRDIVYEQYF	TGTGCCAGCAGCCCCCACCGGGATATCGTCTACGAGCAGTACTTC
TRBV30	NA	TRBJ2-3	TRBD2	CAWELAGGTDTQYF	TGTGCCTGGGAGCTGGCGGGAGGCACAGATACGCAGTATTTT
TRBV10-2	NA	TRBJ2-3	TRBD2	CASQPLTSGFTDTQYF	TGCGCCAGCCAACCTCTGACTAGCGGGTTCACAGATACGCAGTATTTT
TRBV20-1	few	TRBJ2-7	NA	CSARALREQYF	TGCAGTGCTAGAGCCCTCCGCGAGCAGTACTTC
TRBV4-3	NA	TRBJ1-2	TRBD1	CASSQEGGRGNYGYTF	TGCGCCAGCAGCCAAGAGGGAGGCAGGGGGAACTATGGCTACACCTTC
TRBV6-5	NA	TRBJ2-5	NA	CASSSPDSTQYF	TGTGCCAGCAGTTCCCCGGACTCGACCCAGTACTTC
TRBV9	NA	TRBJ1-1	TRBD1	CASSPRLDRGEAFF	TGTGCCAGCAGCCCCCGCCTTGACAGGGGTGAAGCTTTCTTT
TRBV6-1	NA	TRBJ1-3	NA	CASSGGLGNTIYF	TGTGCCAGCAGTGGAGGGTTGGGAAACACCATATATTTT
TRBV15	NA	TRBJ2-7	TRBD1	CATSGTGGRYEQYF	TGTGCCACCAGCGGGACAGGGGGTCGGTACGAGCAGTACTTC
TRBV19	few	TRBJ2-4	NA	CASSSGWRNTQYF	TGTGCCAGTAGTTCAGGGTGGAGAAACACTCAGTACTTC
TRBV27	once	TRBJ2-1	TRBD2	CASSSQKPWTSGSPSYNEQFF	TGTGCCAGCAGTTCTCAAAAACCCTGGACTAGCGGGAGCCCATCCTACAATGAGCAGTTCTTC